This TCR beta chain was captured by sequencing in a study of lung T cells in sarcoidosis with Löfgren's syndrome. Study-wide context: Sarcoidosis features CD4+ T cell accumulation in bronchoalveolar lavage fluid. Overall study findings and caveats: The most expanded V genes in Löfgren's patients were reportedly TRAV12-1 and TRBV2. Shared TRAV12-1 and TRBV2 CDR3 motifs across Löfgren's syndrome patients reportedly suggested public CD4+ TCRs. These T cells were suggested, not shown, to recognize a putative antigen.

There are 11 residues in the CDR3. V dropped 1 base and J dropped 3 bases, with 1 base sitting between them. Looked up from germline, CDR1 is SNHLY and CDR2 is FYNNEI. This clonotype was recorded at least ten times. Its antigen remains unidentified. MiXCR was run by TCRdb on the reads, yielding one entry per CDR3 protein. The sample lists about 2,200 distinct CDR3 sequences; about 23% were seen once. The receptor comes from a human donor with sarcoidosis (Löfgren's syndrome or another form), or a control subject (not recorded which). The V call is TRBV2, the J call TRBJ2-7; D gene uncertain. Sample: CD4+ T cells from bronchoalveolar lavage. CDR3 coding DNA: TGTGCCAGCAGTGAAGTCTACGAGCAGTACTTC. It is translated as CASSEVYEQYF.